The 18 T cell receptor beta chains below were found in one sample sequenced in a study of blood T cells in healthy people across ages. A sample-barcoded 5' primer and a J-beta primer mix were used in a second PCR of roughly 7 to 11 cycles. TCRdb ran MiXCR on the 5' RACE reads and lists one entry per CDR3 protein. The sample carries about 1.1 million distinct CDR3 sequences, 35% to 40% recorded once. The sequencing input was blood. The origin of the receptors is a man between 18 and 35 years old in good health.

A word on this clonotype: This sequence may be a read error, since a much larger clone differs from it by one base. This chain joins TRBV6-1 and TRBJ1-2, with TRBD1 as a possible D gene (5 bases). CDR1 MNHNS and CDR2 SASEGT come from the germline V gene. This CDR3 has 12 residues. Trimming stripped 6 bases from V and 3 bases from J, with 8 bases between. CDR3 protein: CASRGEDYGYTF. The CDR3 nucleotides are TGTGCCAGCAGGGGGGAAGACTATGGCTACACCTTC.

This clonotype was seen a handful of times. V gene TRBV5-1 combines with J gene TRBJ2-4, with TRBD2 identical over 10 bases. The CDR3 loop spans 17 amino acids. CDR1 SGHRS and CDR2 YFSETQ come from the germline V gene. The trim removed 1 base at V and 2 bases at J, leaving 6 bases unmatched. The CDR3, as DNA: TGCGCCAGCAGCTTGACCAGCGGGGGGGCCACCAAAAACATTCAGTACTTC. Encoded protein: CASSLTSGGATKNIQYF.

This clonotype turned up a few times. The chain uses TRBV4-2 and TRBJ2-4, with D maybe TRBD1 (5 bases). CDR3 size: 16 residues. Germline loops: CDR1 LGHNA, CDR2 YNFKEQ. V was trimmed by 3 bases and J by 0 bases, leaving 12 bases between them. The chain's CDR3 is CASSQETAVAKNIQYF. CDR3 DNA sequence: TGTGCCAGCAGCCAGGAGACAGCTGTAGCCAAAAACATTCAGTACTTC.

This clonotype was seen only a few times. The CDR3 DNA follows: TGTGCCATCAGTGAAGGTCAGGTCTCGTACGATGAGCAGTTCTTC. Amino acid sequence: CAISEGQVSYDEQFF. The chain has TRBV10-3 and TRBJ2-1; the D is unclear. This CDR3 region has 15 residues. Germline V gene sequence: CDR1 ENHRY, CDR2 SYGVKD. The V end lost 3 bases, the J end lost 8 bases, and 17 bases lay between the germline ends.

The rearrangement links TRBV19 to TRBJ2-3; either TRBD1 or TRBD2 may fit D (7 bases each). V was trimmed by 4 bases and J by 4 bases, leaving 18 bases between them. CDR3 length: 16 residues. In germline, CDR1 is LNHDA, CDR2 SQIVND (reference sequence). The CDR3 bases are TGTGCCAGTAGTACCCCGGGGAGGGGGCGGTCAGATACGCAGTATTTT. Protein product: CASSTPGRGRSDTQYF.

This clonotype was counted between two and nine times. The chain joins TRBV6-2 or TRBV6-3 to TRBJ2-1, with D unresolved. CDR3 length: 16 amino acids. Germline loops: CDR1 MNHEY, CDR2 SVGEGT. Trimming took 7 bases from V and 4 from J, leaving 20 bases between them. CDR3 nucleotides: TGTGCCAGCACCGACTTCAAGGCTTTAAGTTACAATGAGCAGTTCTTC. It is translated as CASTDFKALSYNEQFF.

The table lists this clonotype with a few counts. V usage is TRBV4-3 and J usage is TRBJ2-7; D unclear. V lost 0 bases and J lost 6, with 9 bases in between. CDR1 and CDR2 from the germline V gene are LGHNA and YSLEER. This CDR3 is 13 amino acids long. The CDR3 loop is CASSQDWLSEQYF. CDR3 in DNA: TGCGCCAGCAGCCAAGATTGGCTAAGCGAGCAGTACTTC.

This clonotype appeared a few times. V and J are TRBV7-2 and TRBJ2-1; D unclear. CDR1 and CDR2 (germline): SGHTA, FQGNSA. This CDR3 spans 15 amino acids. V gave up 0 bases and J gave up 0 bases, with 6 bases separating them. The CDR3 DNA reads TGTGCCAGCAGCTTAGCGGGTTACTCCTACAATGAGCAGTTCTTC. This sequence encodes CASSLAGYSYNEQFF.

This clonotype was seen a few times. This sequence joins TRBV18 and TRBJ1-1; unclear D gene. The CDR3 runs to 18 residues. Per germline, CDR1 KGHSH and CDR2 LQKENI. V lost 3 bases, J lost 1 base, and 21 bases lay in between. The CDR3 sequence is CASSPSETLDTQNTEAFF. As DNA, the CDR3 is TGTGCCAGCTCACCTTCCGAAACCCTAGACACCCAGAACACTGAAGCTTTCTTT.

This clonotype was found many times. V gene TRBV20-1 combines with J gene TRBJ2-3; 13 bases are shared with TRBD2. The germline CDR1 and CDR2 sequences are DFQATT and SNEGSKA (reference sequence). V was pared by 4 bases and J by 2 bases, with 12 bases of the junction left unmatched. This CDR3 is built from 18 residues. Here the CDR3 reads CSATGPRTSGRYTDTQYF. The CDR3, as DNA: TGCAGTGCTACCGGCCCCCGGACTAGCGGGAGATACACAGATACGCAGTATTTT.

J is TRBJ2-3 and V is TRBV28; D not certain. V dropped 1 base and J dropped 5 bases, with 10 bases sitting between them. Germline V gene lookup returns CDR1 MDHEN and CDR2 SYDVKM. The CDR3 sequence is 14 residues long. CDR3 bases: TGTGCCAGCAGTTTATCTGGGAAGATAGATACGCAGTATTTT. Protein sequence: CASSLSGKIDTQYF.

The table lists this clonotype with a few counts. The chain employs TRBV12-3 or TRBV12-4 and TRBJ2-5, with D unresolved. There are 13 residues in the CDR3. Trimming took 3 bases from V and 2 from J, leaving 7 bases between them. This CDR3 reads CASSFSTQETQYF. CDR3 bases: TGTGCCAGCAGTTTCAGCACACAAGAGACCCAGTACTTC.

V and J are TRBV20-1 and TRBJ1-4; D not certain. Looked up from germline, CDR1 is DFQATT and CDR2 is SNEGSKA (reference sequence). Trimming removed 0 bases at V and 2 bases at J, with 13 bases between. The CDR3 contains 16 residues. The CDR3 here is CSARDRRRATNEKLFF. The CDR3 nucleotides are TGCAGTGCTAGAGATCGTCGGCGCGCCACTAATGAAAAACTGTTTTTT.

The CDR3 sequence: CASSFRGAEQYF. CDR3 coding DNA: TGTGCCAGCAGTTTTAGGGGGGCCGAGCAGTACTTC. The chain links TRBV27 to TRBJ2-5, with D perhaps matching TRBD1 or TRBD2 (6 bases each). The J call is uncertain, as TRBJ2-7 better fits the DNA end. The germline V gene has CDR1 MNHEY and CDR2 SMNVEV (reference sequence). The CDR3 spans 12 residues.

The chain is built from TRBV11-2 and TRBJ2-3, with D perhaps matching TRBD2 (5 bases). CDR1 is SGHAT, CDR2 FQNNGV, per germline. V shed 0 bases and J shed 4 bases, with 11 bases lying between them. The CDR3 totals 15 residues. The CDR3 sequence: CASSLDPGSADTQYF. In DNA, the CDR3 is TGTGCCAGCAGCTTAGATCCCGGTAGCGCAGATACGCAGTATTTT.

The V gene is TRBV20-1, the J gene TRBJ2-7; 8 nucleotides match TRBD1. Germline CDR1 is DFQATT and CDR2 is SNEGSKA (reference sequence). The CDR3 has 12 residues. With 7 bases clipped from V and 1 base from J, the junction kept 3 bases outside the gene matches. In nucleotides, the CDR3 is TGCAGTGAACAGGGGGATTCCTACGAGCAGTACTTC. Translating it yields CSEQGDSYEQYF.

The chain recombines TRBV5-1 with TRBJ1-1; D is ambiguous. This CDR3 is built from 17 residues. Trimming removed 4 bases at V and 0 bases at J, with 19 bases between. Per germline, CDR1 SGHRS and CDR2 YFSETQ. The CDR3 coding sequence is TGCGCCAGCAGCCTAATCTCCAGTGGGCGGGTGAACACTGAAGCTTTCTTT. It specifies CASSLISSGRVNTEAFF.

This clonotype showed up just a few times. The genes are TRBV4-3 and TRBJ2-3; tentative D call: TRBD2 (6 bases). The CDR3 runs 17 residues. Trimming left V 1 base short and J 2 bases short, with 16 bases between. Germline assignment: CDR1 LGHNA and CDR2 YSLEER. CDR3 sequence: CASSQVSAGSHTDTQYF. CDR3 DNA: TGCGCCAGCAGCCAAGTTTCGGCGGGGTCTCACACAGATACGCAGTATTTT.